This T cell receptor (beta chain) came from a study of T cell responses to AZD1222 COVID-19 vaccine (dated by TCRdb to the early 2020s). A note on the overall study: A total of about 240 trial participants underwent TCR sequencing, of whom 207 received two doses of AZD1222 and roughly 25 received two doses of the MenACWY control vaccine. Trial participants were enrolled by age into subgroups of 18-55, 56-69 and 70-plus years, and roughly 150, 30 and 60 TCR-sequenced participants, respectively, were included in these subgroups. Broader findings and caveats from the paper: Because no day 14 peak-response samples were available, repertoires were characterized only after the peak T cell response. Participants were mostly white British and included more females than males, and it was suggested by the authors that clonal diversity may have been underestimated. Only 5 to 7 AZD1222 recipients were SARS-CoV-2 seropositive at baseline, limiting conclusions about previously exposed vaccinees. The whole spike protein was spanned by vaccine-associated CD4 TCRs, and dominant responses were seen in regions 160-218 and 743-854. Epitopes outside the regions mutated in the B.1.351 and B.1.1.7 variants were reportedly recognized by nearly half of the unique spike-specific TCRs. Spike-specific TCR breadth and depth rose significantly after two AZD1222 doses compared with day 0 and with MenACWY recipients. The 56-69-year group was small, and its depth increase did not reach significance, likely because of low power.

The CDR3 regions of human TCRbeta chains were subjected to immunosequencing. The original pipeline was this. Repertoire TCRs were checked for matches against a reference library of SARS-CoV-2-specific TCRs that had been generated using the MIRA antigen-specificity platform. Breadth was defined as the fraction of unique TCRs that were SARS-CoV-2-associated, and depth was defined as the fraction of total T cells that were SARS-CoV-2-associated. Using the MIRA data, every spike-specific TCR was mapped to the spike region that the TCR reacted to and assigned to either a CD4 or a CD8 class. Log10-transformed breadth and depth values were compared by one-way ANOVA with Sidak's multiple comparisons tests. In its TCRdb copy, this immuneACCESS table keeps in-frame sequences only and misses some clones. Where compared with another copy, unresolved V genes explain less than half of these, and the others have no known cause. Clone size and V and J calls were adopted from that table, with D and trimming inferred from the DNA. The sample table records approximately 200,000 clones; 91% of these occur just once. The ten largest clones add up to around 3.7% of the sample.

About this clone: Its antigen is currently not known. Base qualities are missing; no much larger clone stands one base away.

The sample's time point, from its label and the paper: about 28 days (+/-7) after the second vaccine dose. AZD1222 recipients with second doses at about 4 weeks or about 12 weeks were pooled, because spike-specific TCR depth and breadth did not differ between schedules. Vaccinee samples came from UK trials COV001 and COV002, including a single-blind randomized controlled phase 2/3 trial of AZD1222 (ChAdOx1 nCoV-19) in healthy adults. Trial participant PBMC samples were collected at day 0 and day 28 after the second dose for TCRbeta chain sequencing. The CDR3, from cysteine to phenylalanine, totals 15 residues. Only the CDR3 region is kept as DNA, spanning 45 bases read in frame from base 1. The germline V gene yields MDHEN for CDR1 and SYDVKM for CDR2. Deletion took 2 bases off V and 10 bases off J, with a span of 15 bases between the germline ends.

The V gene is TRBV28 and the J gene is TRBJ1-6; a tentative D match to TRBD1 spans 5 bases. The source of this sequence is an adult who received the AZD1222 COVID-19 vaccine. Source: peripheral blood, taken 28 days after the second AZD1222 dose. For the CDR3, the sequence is CASSLPQGYGSPLHF. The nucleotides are TGTGCCAGCAGTTTACCGCAGGGCTACGGATCACCCCTCCACTTT.